Listed below are T cell receptor beta chains from one sample, sequenced in a study of follicular helper T cells after annual influenza vaccination. Assay: immunoSEQ multiplex PCR; the TCRdb copy retains only in-frame clones and omits some. The repertoire consists of some 30,000 clones, with roughly 80% occurring once and the leading ten covering 1% to 1.5%. The sample was CXCR5+ CD38- circulating T follicular helper cells from blood, taken on the day of influenza vaccination. Receptors were obtained from an adult who received the influenza vaccine. Each CDR3 is given without its conserved first and last residue. Fields, in order: CDR3 length, V gene, CDR3 protein.

>9|TRBV6-6
ASRTGSEAF
>13|TRBV6-1
ASSEAVAGWYEQY
>12|TRBV5-1
ASMRGDKNTEAF
>12|TRBV7-2
ASSWTGGLSEAF
>11|TRBV2
ASSEPWRGEQY
>15|TRBV7-2
ASSLDPGLAGVREQY
>12|TRBV2
ASSEVGAGNTIY
>14|TRBV16
VSSQSGTGLGQPQH
>12|TRBV28
VARGNSGYNEQF
>14|TRBV10-3
AISESRTSGVDTQY
>13|TRBV19
ASSMGGATQETQY
>14|TRBV28
ASSFRSAGTNNEQF
>11|TRBV5-1
ASSWEGGGEQY
>12|TRBV5-6
ASSLVGFEGEQY
>12|TRBV9
ASSVRLVSGEQF
>10|TRBV7-9
ASRREIGELF
>13|TRBV11-2
ASSLAPDRAYEQY
>14|TRBV18
ASSPPHGGVYHGYT